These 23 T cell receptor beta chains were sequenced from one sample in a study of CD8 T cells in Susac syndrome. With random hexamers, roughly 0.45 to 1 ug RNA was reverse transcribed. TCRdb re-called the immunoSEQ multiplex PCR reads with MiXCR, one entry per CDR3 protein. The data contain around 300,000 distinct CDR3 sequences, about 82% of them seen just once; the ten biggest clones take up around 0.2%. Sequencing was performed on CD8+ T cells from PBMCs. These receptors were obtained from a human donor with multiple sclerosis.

In DNA form, the CDR3 reads TGTGCCAGCTCACCTGCTCTGACAGAACTTAATGAAAAACTGTTTTTT. Translation: CASSPALTELNEKLFF. This chain joins TRBV18 and TRBJ1-4; perhaps TRBD1 as D (5 bases). Germline CDR1 and CDR2: KGHSH and LQKENI. V dropped 3 bases and J dropped 4 bases, with 15 bases sitting between them. The CDR3 contains 16 residues.

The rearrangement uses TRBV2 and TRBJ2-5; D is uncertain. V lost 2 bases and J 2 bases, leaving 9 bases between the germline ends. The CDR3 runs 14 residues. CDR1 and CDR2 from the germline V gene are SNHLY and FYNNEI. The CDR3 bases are TGTGCCAGCAGTGAATCGGTCAGGCAAGAGACCCAGTACTTC. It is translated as CASSESVRQETQYF.

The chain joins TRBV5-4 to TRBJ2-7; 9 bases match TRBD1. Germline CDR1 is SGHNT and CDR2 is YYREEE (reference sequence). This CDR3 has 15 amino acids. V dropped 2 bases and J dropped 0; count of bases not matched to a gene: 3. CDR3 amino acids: CASSFATGGSYEQYF. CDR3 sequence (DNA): TGTGCCAGCAGCTTCGCGACAGGGGGCTCCTACGAGCAGTACTTC.

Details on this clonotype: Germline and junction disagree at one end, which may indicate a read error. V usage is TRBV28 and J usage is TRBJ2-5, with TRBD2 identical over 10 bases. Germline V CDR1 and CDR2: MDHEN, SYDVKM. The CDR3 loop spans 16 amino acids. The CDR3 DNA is TGTGCCAGCAGTTTATTAACTAGCGGGATGCAAGAGACCCAGCACTTC. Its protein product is CASSLLTSGMQETQHF. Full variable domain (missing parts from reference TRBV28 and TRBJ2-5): DVKVTQSSRYLVKRTGEKVFLECVQDMDHENMFWYRQDPGLGLRLIYFSYDVKMKEKGDIPEGYSVSREKKERFSLILESASTNQTSMYLCASSLLTSGMQETQHFGPGTRLLVL.

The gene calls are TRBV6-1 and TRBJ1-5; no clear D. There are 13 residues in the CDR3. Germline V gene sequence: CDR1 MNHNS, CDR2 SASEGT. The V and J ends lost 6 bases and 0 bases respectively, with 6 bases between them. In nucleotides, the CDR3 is TGTGCCAGCAGGGAACATAGCAATCAGCCCCAGCATTTT. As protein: CASREHSNQPQHF.

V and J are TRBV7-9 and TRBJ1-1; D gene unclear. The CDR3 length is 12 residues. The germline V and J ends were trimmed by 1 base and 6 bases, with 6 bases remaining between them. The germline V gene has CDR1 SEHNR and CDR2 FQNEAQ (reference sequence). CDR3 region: CASSLERPEAFF. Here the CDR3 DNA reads TGTGCCAGCAGCTTAGAACGACCTGAAGCTTTCTTT.

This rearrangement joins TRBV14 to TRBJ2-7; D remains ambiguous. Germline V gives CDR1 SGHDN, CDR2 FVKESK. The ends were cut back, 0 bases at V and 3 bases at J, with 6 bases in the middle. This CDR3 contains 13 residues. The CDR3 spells CASSQDIGYEQYF. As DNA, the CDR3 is TGTGCCAGCAGCCAAGATATCGGCTACGAGCAGTACTTC.

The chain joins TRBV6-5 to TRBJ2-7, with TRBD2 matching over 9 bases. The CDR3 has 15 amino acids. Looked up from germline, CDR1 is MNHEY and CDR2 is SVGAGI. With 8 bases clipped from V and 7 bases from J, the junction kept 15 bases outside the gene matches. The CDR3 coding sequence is TGTGCCAGCCGATCATGGACTAGCGAGGTTAGGGAGCAGTACTTC. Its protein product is CASRSWTSEVREQYF.

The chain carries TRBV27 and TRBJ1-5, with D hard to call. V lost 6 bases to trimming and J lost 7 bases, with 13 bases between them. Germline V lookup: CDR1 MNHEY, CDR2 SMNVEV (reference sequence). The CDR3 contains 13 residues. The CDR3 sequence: CASSVGGRQPQHF. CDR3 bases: TGTGCCAGCAGCGTTGGAGGGAGGCAGCCCCAGCATTTT.

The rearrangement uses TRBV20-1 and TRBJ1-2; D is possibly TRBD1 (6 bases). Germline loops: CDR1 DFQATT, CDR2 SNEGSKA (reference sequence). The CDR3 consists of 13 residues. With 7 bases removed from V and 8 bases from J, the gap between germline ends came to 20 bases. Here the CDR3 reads CSGPPRGAQGYTF. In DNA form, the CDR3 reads TGCAGTGGTCCCCCGCGGGGGGCGCAAGGCTACACCTTC.

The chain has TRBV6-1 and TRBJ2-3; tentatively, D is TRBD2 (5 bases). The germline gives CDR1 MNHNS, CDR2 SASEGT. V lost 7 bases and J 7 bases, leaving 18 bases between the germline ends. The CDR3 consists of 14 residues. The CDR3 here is CASTGEQPGNTQYF. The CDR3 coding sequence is TGTGCCAGCACCGGAGAACAGCCGGGAAATACGCAGTATTTT.

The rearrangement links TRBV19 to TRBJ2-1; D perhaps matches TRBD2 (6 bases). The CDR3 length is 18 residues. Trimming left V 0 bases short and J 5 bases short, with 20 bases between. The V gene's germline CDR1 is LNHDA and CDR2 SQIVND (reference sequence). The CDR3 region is CASSIDPWVSRENNEQFF. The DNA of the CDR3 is TGTGCCAGTAGTATAGACCCGTGGGTGTCCCGGGAGAACAATGAGCAGTTCTTC.

CDR3 residues: CASSPRDYLSHEQFF. DNA of the CDR3: TGTGCCAGCAGCCCCCGGGACTACCTGTCCCATGAGCAGTTCTTC. The V and J genes are TRBV12-3 or TRBV12-4 and TRBJ2-1; 7 bases align to TRBD2. Losses at the gene ends were 6 bases for V and 8 bases for J; bases not matched to a gene: 13. This CDR3 region has 15 residues.

The CDR3 bases are TGTGCCAGCAGCCGCGACAGGCCGAGCTCCTACGAGCAGTACTTC. Translated, it gives CASSRDRPSSYEQYF. This chain uses TRBV5-4 with TRBJ2-7, with a weak D call TRBD1 (6 bases). Germline CDR1 SGHNT, CDR2 YYREEE (reference sequence). V lost 4 bases, J lost 0 bases, and 14 bases lay in between. The CDR3 spans 15 residues.

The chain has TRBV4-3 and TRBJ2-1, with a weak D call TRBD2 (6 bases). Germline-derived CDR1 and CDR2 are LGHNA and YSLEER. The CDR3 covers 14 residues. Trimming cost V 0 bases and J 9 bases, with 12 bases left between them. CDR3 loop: CASSQEGGVSEQFF. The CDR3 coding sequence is TGCGCCAGCAGCCAAGAGGGGGGAGTTAGTGAGCAGTTCTTC.

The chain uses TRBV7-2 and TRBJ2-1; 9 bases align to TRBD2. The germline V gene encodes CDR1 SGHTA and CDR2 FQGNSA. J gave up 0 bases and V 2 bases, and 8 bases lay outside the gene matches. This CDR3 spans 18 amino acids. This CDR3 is CASSLWLAGEPSYNEQFF. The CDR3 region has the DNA TGTGCCAGCAGCTTATGGTTAGCGGGGGAGCCCTCCTACAATGAGCAGTTCTTC.

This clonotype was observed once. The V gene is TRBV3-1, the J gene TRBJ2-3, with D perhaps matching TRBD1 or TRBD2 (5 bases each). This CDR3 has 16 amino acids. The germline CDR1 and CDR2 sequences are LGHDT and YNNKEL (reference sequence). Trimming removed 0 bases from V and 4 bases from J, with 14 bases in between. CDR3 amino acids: CASSQDEGTQSDTQYF. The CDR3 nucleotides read TGTGCCAGCAGCCAAGATGAGGGGACGCAGTCAGATACGCAGTATTTT.

In DNA form, the CDR3 reads TGTGCCAGCTCACCACCGCAGTACATAGGGGTCCTCTCCTACAATGAGCAGTTCTTC. As protein: CASSPPQYIGVLSYNEQFF. The chain is built from TRBV18 and TRBJ2-1; D might be TRBD1 (5 bases). The CDR3 spans 19 residues. V lost 0 bases and J 0 bases, leaving 18 bases between the germline ends. CDR1 is KGHSH and CDR2 is LQKENI in the germline V gene.

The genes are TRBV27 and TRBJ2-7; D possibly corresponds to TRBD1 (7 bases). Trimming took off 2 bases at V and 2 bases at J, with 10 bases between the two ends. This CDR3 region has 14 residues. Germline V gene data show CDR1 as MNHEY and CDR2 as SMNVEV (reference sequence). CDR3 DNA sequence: TGTGCCAGCAGTTTAGTCAGGGGGGCCTACGAGCAGTACTTC. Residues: CASSLVRGAYEQYF.

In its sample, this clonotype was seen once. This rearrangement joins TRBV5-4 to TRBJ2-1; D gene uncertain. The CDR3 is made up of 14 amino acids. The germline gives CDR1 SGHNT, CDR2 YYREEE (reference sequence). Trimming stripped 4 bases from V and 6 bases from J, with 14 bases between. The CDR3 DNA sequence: TGTGCCAGCAGCCCCGTTGGAGTTGCCAATGAGCAGTTCTTC. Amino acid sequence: CASSPVGVANEQFF.

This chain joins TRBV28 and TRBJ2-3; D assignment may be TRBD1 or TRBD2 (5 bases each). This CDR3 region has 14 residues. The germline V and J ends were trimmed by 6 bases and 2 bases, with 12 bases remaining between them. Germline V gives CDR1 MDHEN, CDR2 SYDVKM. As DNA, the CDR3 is TGTGCCAGCAGAGCCTGGGACCTCACAGATACGCAGTATTTT. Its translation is CASRAWDLTDTQYF.

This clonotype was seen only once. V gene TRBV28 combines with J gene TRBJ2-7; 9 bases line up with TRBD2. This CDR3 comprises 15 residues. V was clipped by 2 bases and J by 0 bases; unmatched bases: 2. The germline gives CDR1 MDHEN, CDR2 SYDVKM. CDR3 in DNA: TGTGCCAGCAGTTTACCTAGCGGGGCCTCCTACGAGCAGTACTTC. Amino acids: CASSLPSGASYEQYF.

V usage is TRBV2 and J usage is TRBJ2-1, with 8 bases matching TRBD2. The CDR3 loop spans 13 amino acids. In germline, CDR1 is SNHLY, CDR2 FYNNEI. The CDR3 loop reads CALRTLAGGEQFF. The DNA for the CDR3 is TGTGCTCTGAGGACGCTAGCGGGTGGTGAGCAGTTCTTC.